This T cell receptor beta chain was recorded in a study of blood T cell repertoires in COVID-19. Study context: PBMCs, B-cell-depleted T cells, or T cells provided the cDNA or gDNA that made up the material.

The assay was immunoSEQ multiplex PCR, and TCRdb's table has in-frame clones only and misses some. Of under 450,000 clones in the sample, roughly four fifths were seen once. The table lists this clone with a few counts. The germline CDR1 and CDR2 sequences are SGHRS and YFSETQ. V gave up 4 bases and J gave up 2 bases, with 21 bases separating them. The CDR3 length is 17 residues. Recruits, aged roughly 18 to 90 years, lived in around 24 US areas. Allocation to cohorts depended on clinical history reported by the participants. The recovered donors of Cohort 3 showed two negative PCRs, clearance, or symptom resolution.

The chain is built from TRBV5-1 and TRBJ1-1, with TRBD1 as a possible D gene (5 bases). Sequenced input: PBMCs or T cells enriched from blood (not recorded which). The receptor was isolated from a woman between 50 and 59 years old who had recovered from COVID-19. DNA for the CDR3: TGCGCCAGCAGCCTGGGGCAGTGGGGGGTATTTAACACTGAAGCTTTCTTT. Translating gives CASSLGQWGVFNTEAFF.